These 4 T cell receptor beta chains came from one sample sequenced in a study of control samples from healthy donors and cancer patients. Profiled with immunoSEQ multiplex PCR; TCRdb holds only in-frame clones, not every one. The sample lists fewer than 65,000 clones, roughly 90% seen once, with about 1.4% in the top ten. The sequencing sample was made of PBMCs. The receptors here all came from a man aged 35-49 years with colorectal cancer.

The J gene is TRBJ2-7, the V gene TRBV30, with 7 bases fitting TRBD1. Unmatched junction bases numbered 11, after V lost 4 bases and J lost 2 bases. The CDR3 extends over 15 amino acids. Per germline, CDR1 GTSNPN and CDR2 SVGIG (reference sequence). Here the CDR3 DNA reads TGTGCCTGGAAAACCTTCGGGACAGCCGCCTACGAGCAGTACTTC. Its protein is CAWKTFGTAAYEQYF.

The J gene is TRBJ2-7, the V gene TRBV4-3; no definite D call. This CDR3 spans 15 amino acids. From germline, CDR1 is LGHNA and CDR2 YSLEER. Trimming pared 0 bases from V and 3 bases from J, leaving 12 bases between. The CDR3 protein is CASSQETHYYYEQYF. The CDR3 DNA reads TGCGCCAGCAGCCAAGAGACTCATTATTACTACGAGCAGTACTTC.

This clone was observed a handful of times. The chain is built from TRBV27 and TRBJ2-7, with D possibly being TRBD1 or TRBD2 (5 bases each). Germline lookup yields CDR1 MNHEY and CDR2 SMNVEV (reference sequence). This CDR3 region has 16 residues. Trimming shortened V by 5 bases and J by 1 base, and 18 bases separated the two germline ends. The chain's CDR3 is CASSATRRDRSYEQYF. The CDR3 DNA sequence: TGTGCCAGCAGTGCAACACGCCGGGACCGTTCCTACGAGCAGTACTTC.

This clone was detected a few times. V is TRBV7-9 and J is TRBJ2-2; D is undetermined. CDR1 is SEHNR, CDR2 FQNEAQ, per germline (reference sequence). This CDR3 is built from 14 residues. Trimming pared 2 bases from V and 2 bases from J, leaving 6 bases between. CDR3 amino acids: CASSLLANTGELFF. DNA for the CDR3: TGTGCCAGCAGCTTACTGGCAAACACCGGGGAGCTGTTTTTT.